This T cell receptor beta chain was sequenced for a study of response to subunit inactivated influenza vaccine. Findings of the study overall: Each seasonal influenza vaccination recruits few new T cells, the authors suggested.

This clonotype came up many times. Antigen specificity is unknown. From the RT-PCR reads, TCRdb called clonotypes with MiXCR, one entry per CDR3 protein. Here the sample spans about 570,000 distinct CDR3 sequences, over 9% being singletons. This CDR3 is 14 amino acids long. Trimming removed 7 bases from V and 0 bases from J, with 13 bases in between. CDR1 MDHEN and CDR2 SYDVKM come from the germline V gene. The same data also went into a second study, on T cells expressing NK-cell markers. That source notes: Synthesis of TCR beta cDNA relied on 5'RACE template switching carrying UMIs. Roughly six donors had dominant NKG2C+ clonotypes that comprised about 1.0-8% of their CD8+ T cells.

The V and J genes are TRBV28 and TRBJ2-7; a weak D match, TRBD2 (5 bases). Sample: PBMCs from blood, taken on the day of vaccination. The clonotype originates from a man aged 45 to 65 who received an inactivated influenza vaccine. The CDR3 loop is CASIEGLSSYEQYF. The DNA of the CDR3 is TGTGCCAGCATCGAGGGATTGAGCTCCTACGAGCAGTACTTC.